Each of the 20 T cell receptor beta chains below was sequenced from the same sample in a study of beta chain features in type 1 diabetes. Study-wide results and limits: In every one of the four CD4+ subsets, TCRB CDR3s were moderately but significantly shorter in Type 1 diabetes patients.

Their antigens remain unidentified. Every bit of the isolated RNA underwent reverse transcription, so sequencing read expressed TCRB transcripts. This table comes from immunoSEQ multiplex PCR, and its TCRdb copy is limited to in-frame clones, with some not included. The sample holds about 280,000 clones, approximately 15% seen once. The material sequenced was naive CD4+ T cells from blood. These receptors originate from a man aged 18 to 35 with type 1 diabetes.

This chain joins TRBV28 and TRBJ2-1; 7 positions match TRBD1. The V segment lost 6 bases and the J segment 0 bases; nucleotides outside the gene matches: 5. The CDR3 spans 15 residues. The germline gives CDR1 MDHEN, CDR2 SYDVKM. DNA for the CDR3: TGTGCCAGCAGGTCCCGGGACAGCTCCTACAATGAGCAGTTCTTC. Amino acid sequence: CASRSRDSSYNEQFF. The full variable domain, its missing parts supplied by reference TRBV28 and TRBJ2-1, is DVKVTQSSRYLVKRTGEKVFLECVQDMDHENMFWYRQDPGLGLRLIYFSYDVKMKEKGDIPEGYSVSREKKERFSLILESASTNQTSMYLCASRSRDSSYNEQFFGPGTRLTVL.

This clone was seen more than once but under ten times. This chain uses TRBV18 with TRBJ1-1, with 7 bases lining up with TRBD1. Per germline, CDR1 KGHSH and CDR2 LQKENI. With 3 bases clipped from V and 0 bases from J, the junction kept 1 base outside the gene matches. The CDR3 sequence is 14 residues long. This chain's CDR3 is CASSPGQMNTEAFF. In DNA, the CDR3 is TGTGCCAGCTCACCGGGACAGATGAACACTGAAGCTTTCTTT.

CDR3 in DNA: TGTGCCAGCAGCTCCTCGACAGGGCCCCATGAGCAGTTCTTC. Encoded protein: CASSSSTGPHEQFF. The rearrangement uses TRBV11-2 and TRBJ2-1; 7 nucleotides match TRBD1. The CDR3 extends over 14 amino acids. The V gene's germline CDR1 is SGHAT and CDR2 FQNNGV. V lost 4 bases and J lost 8; bases outside the gene matches: 8.

The chain links TRBV7-7 to TRBJ2-1, with D possibly being TRBD2 (6 bases). Trimming left V 5 bases short and J 7 bases short, with 12 bases between. CDR1 SSHAT and CDR2 FNYEAQ come from the germline V gene (reference sequence). The CDR3 loop spans 13 amino acids. The CDR3 DNA follows: TGTGCCAGCAGCCCCCGGGAGCTGAATGAGCAGTTCTTC. Translation gives CASSPRELNEQFF.

V usage is TRBV28 and J usage is TRBJ2-7; D possibly corresponds to TRBD1 (5 bases). The CDR3 sequence is 14 residues long. V lost 5 bases to trimming and J lost 2 bases, with 13 bases between them. The germline CDR1 and CDR2 sequences are MDHEN and SYDVKM. CDR3 DNA sequence: TGTGCCAGCAGTCTCGGACACCCGACCTACGAGCAGTACTTC. Residues: CASSLGHPTYEQYF.

This clone has only a few counts. The gene calls are TRBV6-6 and TRBJ2-3; D may be TRBD1 (6 bases). V lost 7 bases to trimming and J lost 0 bases, with 14 bases between them. This CDR3 has 15 amino acids. The germline gives CDR1 MNHNY, CDR2 SVGAGI (reference sequence). CDR3 nucleotides: TGTGCCAGCACCTCAGGGACATTAAGCACAGATACGCAGTATTTT. Its protein is CASTSGTLSTDTQYF.

This clone was detected only once. The genes are TRBV19 and TRBJ1-1; D may be TRBD1 (6 bases). The germline CDR1 and CDR2 sequences are LNHDA and SQIVND (reference sequence). This CDR3 has 15 residues. V was clipped by 6 bases and J by 0 bases, with 14 bases between them. In nucleotides, the CDR3 is TGTGCCAGTAGGATAACAGGGCTGGTGAACACTGAAGCTTTCTTT. This translates into CASRITGLVNTEAFF.

This clone has more than one count but fewer than ten. The chain recombines TRBV7-9 with TRBJ1-1, with TRBD1 as a possible D gene (5 bases). This CDR3 spans 14 amino acids. Germline V gene lookup returns CDR1 SEHNR and CDR2 FQNEAQ (reference sequence). The V and J ends lost 3 bases and 4 bases respectively, with 12 bases between them. The CDR3 is CASSFRKGPTEAFF. In nucleotides, the CDR3 is TGTGCCAGCAGCTTTCGGAAGGGGCCCACTGAAGCTTTCTTT.

V gene TRBV19 combines with J gene TRBJ2-7; TRBD1 matches at 12 bases. V was clipped by 10 bases and J by 5 bases; unmatched bases: 9. The CDR3 has 14 residues. CDR1 is LNHDA and CDR2 is SQIVND in the germline V gene (reference sequence). The CDR3 sequence is CAISPGQGADEQYF. The CDR3 DNA sequence: TGTGCCATATCCCCGGGACAGGGGGCCGACGAGCAGTACTTC.

The CDR3 bases are TGCAGCGTTCGACAGCGTCCCTACGAGCAGTACTTC. Amino acid sequence: CSVRQRPYEQYF. V is TRBV29-1 and J is TRBJ2-7; tentative D call: TRBD1 (5 bases). From germline, CDR1 is SQVTM and CDR2 ANQGSEA. The CDR3 length is 12 residues. Trimming removed 5 bases from V and 2 bases from J, with 10 bases in between.

CDR3 nucleotides: TGTGCCAGCAGTCCCGGGACAGCCACAGATACGCAGTATTTT. It translates to CASSPGTATDTQYF. The chain is built from TRBV28 and TRBJ2-3; TRBD1 agrees at 7 bases. Germline CDR1 is MDHEN and CDR2 is SYDVKM. V dropped 5 bases and J dropped 2; count of bases not matched to a gene: 4. This CDR3 is 14 amino acids long.

The chain joins TRBV2 to TRBJ2-7; TRBD2 might be the D (6 bases). Trimming took off 6 bases at V and 5 bases at J, with 14 bases between the two ends. The CDR3 runs to 13 residues. Germline V gives CDR1 SNHLY, CDR2 FYNNEI. CDR3: CASSDRRADEQYF. DNA of the CDR3: TGTGCCAGCAGCGACCGGAGGGCAGACGAGCAGTACTTC.

This clone was counted a few times. J is TRBJ2-2 and V is TRBV29-1; weak D call: TRBD2 (7 bases). There are 17 residues in the CDR3. CDR1 and CDR2 from the germline V gene are SQVTM and ANQGSEA. V was cut by 4 bases and J by 1 base, with 19 bases left in between. DNA for the CDR3: TGCAGCGTTGTTTATGGGGGCGGGGGACAGAACACCGGGGAGCTGTTTTTT. Its protein is CSVVYGGGGQNTGELFF.

This clone was recorded a few times. V is TRBV9 and J is TRBJ2-5; D ambiguous. This CDR3 has 13 residues. Deletions cut 2 bases from V and 1 base from J, with 6 bases between. Germline V gene sequence: CDR1 SGDLS, CDR2 YYNGEE. The CDR3 DNA reads as TGTGCCAGCAGCGTGAGTAGCCAAGAGACCCAGTACTTC. Amino acids: CASSVSSQETQYF.

The V call is TRBV4-2, the J call TRBJ2-7; 10 bases align to TRBD2. CDR3 size: 15 residues. V lost 2 bases and J lost 0; bases outside the gene matches: 1. Germline assignment: CDR1 LGHNA and CDR2 YNFKEQ. The CDR3 nucleotides read TGTGCCAGCAGCCAATCTAGCGGGGGCTCCTACGAGCAGTACTTC. Its protein product is CASSQSSGGSYEQYF.

This chain uses TRBV19 with TRBJ2-2; weak D call: TRBD1 (5 bases). CDR3 length: 14 residues. Germline V gives CDR1 LNHDA, CDR2 SQIVND (reference sequence). V was shortened by 5 bases and J by 6 bases, with 13 bases between the two germline ends. DNA of the CDR3: TGTGCCAGTAGTCGATCTAGACAGCCCGGGGAGCTGTTTTTT. It translates to CASSRSRQPGELFF. The whole variable domain, remainder taken from reference TRBV19 and TRBJ2-2, is DGGITQSPKYLFRKEGQNVTLSCEQNLNHDAMYWYRQDPGQGLRLIYYSQIVNDFQKGDIAEGYSVSREKKESFPLTVTSAQKNPTAFYLCASSRSRQPGELFFGEGSRLTVL.

This clone has just a few counts. This chain uses TRBV7-2 with TRBJ2-7; D not certain. Germline values: CDR1 SGHTA, CDR2 FQGNSA. The CDR3 is made up of 12 amino acids. V gave up 5 bases and J gave up 9 bases, with 14 bases separating them. CDR3 sequence: CASSRNAARQYF. The CDR3 DNA reads TGTGCCAGCAGCCGTAATGCGGCGCGGCAGTACTTC. The full variable domain, its missing parts supplied by reference TRBV7-2 and TRBJ2-7, is GAGVSQSPSNKVTEKGKDVELRCDPISGHTALYWYRQSLGQGLEFLIYFQGNSAPDKSGLPSDRFSAERTGGSVSTLTIQRTQQEDSAVYLCASSRNAARQYFGPGTRLTVT.

The chain combines TRBV4-3 with TRBJ1-2; no firm D call. V lost 0 bases and J lost 1, with 18 bases in between. The CDR3 extends over 18 amino acids. Germline loops: CDR1 LGHNA, CDR2 YSLEER. The CDR3 DNA sequence: TGCGCCAGCAGCCAAGATGCGGGCAGGAGATTAAATAACTATGGCTACACCTTC. It codes for CASSQDAGRRLNNYGYTF.

Only a few counts were recorded for this clone. V gene TRBV7-9 combines with J gene TRBJ2-5; 14 nucleotides line up with TRBD2. The junction had 4 bases not matched to a gene; V was cut back by 5 bases and J by 5 bases. CDR1 is SEHNR, CDR2 FQNEAQ, per germline (reference sequence). The CDR3 totals 15 residues. The CDR3 nucleotides read TGTGCCAGCAGCGGGGGACTAGCGGGAGCTGAGACCCAGTACTTC. Translated: CASSGGLAGAETQYF.

This clone was detected only a few times. The chain carries TRBV30 and TRBJ2-5, with 8 bases fitting TRBD1. The V gene's germline CDR1 is GTSNPN and CDR2 SVGIG (reference sequence). V trimming: 1 base; J trimming: 4 bases; junction bases outside the gene matches: 8. The CDR3 totals 15 residues. The CDR3 DNA sequence: TGTGCCTGGAGTGCCGGACAGGGAGGAAGAGAGACCCAGTACTTC. Its translation: CAWSAGQGGRETQYF.